Here is one T cell receptor (beta chain) with its context. The antigen is undetermined. The data were taken from a study of monozygotic twins with inflammatory bowel disease. Study results and limitations: Different subtypes (of T cells) could not be told apart from one another. By inverse Simpson index, TCRbeta diversity was lower in IBD patients than in healthy co-twins.

It was from whole blood, with no T cell sorting, that total RNA was isolated. Germline V gene lookup returns CDR1 LGHNA and CDR2 YSLEER. This CDR3 region has 17 residues. Researchers generated cDNA in eight separate reactions per sample. Reanalyzing the 5' RACE reads, TCRdb keeps one entry per CDR3 protein, without DNA. The sample's table shows around 450,000 distinct CDR3 sequences. V and J are TRBV4-3 and TRBJ2-7; TCRdb returns TRBD1, unconfirmable since there is no DNA. The receptor's source is a human donor with ulcerative colitis or Crohn's disease, or a healthy co-twin of an affected twin (not recorded which). Sequenced: blood. This CDR3 is CASSQEIQGLNSYEQYF.